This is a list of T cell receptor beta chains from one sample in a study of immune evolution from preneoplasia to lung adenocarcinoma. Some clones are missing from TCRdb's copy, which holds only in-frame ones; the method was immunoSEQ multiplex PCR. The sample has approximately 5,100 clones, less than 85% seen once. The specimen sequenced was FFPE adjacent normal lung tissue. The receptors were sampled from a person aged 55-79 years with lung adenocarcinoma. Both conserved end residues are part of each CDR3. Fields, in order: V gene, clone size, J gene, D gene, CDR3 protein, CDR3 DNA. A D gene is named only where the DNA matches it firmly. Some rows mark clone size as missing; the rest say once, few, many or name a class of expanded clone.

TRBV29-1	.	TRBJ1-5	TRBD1	CSVGAGGRQPQHF	TGCAGCGTTGGGGCAGGGGGAAGACAGCCCCAGCATTTT
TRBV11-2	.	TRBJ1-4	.	CASNRDIINEKLFF	TGTGCCAGCAACCGGGACATAATTAATGAAAAACTGTTTTTT
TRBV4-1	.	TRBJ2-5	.	CASSQERVRETQYF	TGCGCCAGCAGCCAAGAGCGGGTCAGAGAGACCCAGTACTTC
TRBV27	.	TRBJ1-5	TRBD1	CASSLGSRGPNQPQHF	TGTGCCAGCAGTTTGGGTTCCAGGGGGCCGAATCAGCCCCAGCATTTT
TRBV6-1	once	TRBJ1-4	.	CASRTQATNEKLFF	TGTGCCAGCCGAACTCAGGCAACTAATGAAAAACTGTTTTTT
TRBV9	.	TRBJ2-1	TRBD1	CASTGTGGLGEQFF	TGTGCCAGCACCGGGACAGGGGGTTTGGGTGAGCAGTTCTTC
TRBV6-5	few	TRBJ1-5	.	CASSYSTGNDQPQHF	TGTGCCAGCAGTTACTCCACAGGGAATGATCAGCCCCAGCATTTT
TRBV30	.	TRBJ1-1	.	CAWMELWAFF	TGTGCCTGGATGGAGCTTTGGGCTTTCTTT
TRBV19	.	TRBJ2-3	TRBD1	CASSIKQGADTQYF	TGTGCCAGTAGTATAAAACAGGGGGCAGATACGCAGTATTTT
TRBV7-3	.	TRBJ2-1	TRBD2	CASSQSASGGTSYNEQFF	TGTGCCAGCAGTCAGTCGGCCAGCGGGGGGACCTCCTACAATGAGCAGTTCTTC
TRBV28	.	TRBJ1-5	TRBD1	CASSPSGGNQPQHF	TGTGCCAGCAGCCCGTCAGGGGGGAATCAGCCCCAGCATTTT
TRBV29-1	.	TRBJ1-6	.	CSVTQFGPLNSPLHF	TGCAGCGTTACACAGTTCGGCCCGTTAAATTCACCCCTCCACTTT
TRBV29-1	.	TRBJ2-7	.	CSVEIPGVEQYF	TGCAGCGTTGAGATACCCGGGGTCGAGCAGTACTTC
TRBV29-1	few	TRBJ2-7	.	CSVGASFYEQYF	TGCAGCGTTGGGGCTAGTTTCTACGAGCAGTACTTC
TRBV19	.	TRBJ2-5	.	CASSPSARAQETQYF	TGTGCCAGTAGTCCCTCGGCCAGGGCCCAAGAGACCCAGTACTTC
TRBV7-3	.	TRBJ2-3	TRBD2	CASSSGGPDTQYF	TGTGCCAGCAGCTCGGGGGGGCCTGATACGCAGTATTTT
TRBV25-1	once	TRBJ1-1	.	CASSESYRAFF	TGTGCCAGCAGTGAATCTTATAGAGCTTTCTTT
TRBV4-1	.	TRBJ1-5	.	CASSISPGVNQPQHF	TGCGCCAGCAGCATCTCGCCAGGGGTGAATCAGCCCCAGCATTTT
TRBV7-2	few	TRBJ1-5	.	CASSLEFNSNQPQHF	TGTGCCAGCAGCTTAGAGTTCAATAGCAATCAGCCCCAGCATTTT
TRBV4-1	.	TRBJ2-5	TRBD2	CASSQEPLAGLQETQYF	TGCGCCAGCAGCCAGGAGCCTCTAGCGGGGTTACAAGAGACCCAGTACTTC
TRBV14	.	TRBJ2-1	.	CASSQLPPGSSYNEQFF	TGTGCCAGCAGCCAGCTACCCCCGGGGAGCTCCTACAATGAGCAGTTCTTC
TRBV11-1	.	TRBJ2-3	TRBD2	CASSFTSGRADTQYF	TGTGCCAGCAGCTTTACTAGCGGGAGGGCAGATACGCAGTATTTT
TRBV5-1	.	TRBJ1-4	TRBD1	CASSLTPQGATNEKLFF	TGCGCCAGCAGCTTGACCCCACAGGGGGCAACTAATGAAAAACTGTTTTTT
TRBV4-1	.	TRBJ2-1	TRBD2	CASSQATSGGAFNEQFF	TGCGCCAGCAGCCAGGCGACTAGCGGGGGGGCCTTCAATGAGCAGTTCTTC
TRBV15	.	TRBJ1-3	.	CATSRAASGLGKNTIYF	TGTGCCACCAGCAGAGCCGCATCGGGACTTGGAAAAAACACCATATATTTT
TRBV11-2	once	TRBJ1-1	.	CASRRGNTEAFF	TGTGCCAGTCGTAGGGGGAACACTGAAGCTTTCTTT
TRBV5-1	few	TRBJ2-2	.	CASQAGSRVGELFF	TGCGCCAGTCAAGCAGGGTCCCGCGTCGGGGAGCTGTTTTTT
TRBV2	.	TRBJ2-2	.	CASSERGEYGELFF	TGTGCCAGCAGTGAACGGGGTGAATACGGGGAGCTGTTTTTT
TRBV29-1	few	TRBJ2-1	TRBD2	CSVGSGGAGGNEQFF	TGCAGCGTTGGATCGGGAGGGGCGGGAGGGAATGAGCAGTTCTTC
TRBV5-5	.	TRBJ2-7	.	CASSFGYSYEQYF	TGTGCCAGCAGCTTTGGGTACTCCTACGAGCAGTACTTC
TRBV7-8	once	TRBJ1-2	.	CASSLYEGLGYTF	TGTGCCAGCAGCTTATATGAGGGGTTGGGCTACACCTTC
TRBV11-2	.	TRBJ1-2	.	CASSSRVAGYTF	TGTGCCAGCAGCTCTAGAGTAGCTGGCTACACCTTC
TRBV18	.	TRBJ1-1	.	CASSPSMGTEAFF	TGTGCCAGCTCACCCTCTATGGGGACTGAAGCTTTCTTT
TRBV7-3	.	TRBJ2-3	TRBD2	CASSLLGGSTDTQYF	TGTGCCAGCAGCTTACTCGGGGGGTCCACAGATACGCAGTATTTT
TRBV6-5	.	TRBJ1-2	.	CASSYLQGRGYTF	TGTGCCAGCAGTTACTTACAGGGAAGGGGCTACACCTTC
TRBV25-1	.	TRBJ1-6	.	CASQAGNRSPLHF	TGTGCCAGCCAGGCGGGGAATAGGTCACCCCTCCACTTT
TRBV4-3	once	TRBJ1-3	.	CASSQAPGPSGNTIYF	TGCGCCAGCAGCCAAGCCCCAGGCCCCTCTGGAAACACCATATATTTT
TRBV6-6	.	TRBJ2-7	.	CASSYSAGLSHYEQYF	TGTGCCAGCAGTTACTCCGCAGGGCTATCACACTACGAGCAGTACTTC
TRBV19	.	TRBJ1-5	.	CASSRRERDRRNQPQHF	TGTGCCAGTAGTCGTCGGGAACGGGACCGACGCAATCAGCCCCAGCATTTT
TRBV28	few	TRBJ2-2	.	CASRSGRELFF	TGTGCCAGCAGGTCCGGGAGGGAGCTGTTTTTT
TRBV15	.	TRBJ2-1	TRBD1	CATSSHRGYNEQFF	TGTGCCACCAGCTCACACAGGGGCTACAATGAGCAGTTCTTC
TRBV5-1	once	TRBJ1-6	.	CASSGDLNSPLHF	TGCGCCAGCAGCGGGGACCTCAATTCACCCCTCCACTTT
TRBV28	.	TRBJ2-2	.	CASSAPGGHGTGELFF	TGTGCCAGCAGTGCACCGGGCGGCCACGGCACCGGGGAGCTGTTTTTT
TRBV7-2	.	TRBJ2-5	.	CASSLDQGGETQYF	TGTGCCAGCAGCTTAGATCAGGGAGGAGAGACCCAGTACTTC
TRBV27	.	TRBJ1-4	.	CASSLHRATNEKLFF	TGTGCCAGCAGTTTACACCGGGCAACTAATGAAAAACTGTTTTTT
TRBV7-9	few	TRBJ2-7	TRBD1	CASSFTRTGSYEQYF	TGTGCCAGCAGCTTTACGAGGACAGGGAGCTACGAGCAGTACTTC
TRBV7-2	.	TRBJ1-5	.	CASSTFSQPQHF	TGTGCCAGCAGCACCTTCTCTCAGCCCCAGCATTTT
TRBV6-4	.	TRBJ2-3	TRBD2	CASSGAGGADTQYF	TGTGCCAGCAGTGGAGCGGGAGGGGCAGATACGCAGTATTTT
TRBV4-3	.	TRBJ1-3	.	CASSQEGHSGNTIYF	TGCGCCAGCAGCCAAGAGGGACACTCTGGAAACACCATATATTTT
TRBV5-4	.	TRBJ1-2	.	CASLGIGRGDHGYTF	TGTGCCAGCTTGGGAATAGGGAGGGGCGATCATGGCTACACCTTC